This T cell receptor beta chain originates from a study of T cell repertoires in cytomegalovirus infection. Study context: In the study, CMV epitopes included recently identified HLA-C-restricted and well-studied HLA-B-restricted ones. Carrying CMV and the relevant HLA type showed in public TCR beta signatures. Overall study results and limits: Pooled public TCR beta family frequency picked out CMV carriers with the relevant HLA. HLA-C-restricted CMV-specific TCR beta clonotypes were dominant in the ex vivo response.

Between the trimmed V and J ends, which lost 3 bases and 0 bases, there was a span of 5 bases. CDR1 is SNHLY, CDR2 FYNNEI, per germline. The length of the CDR3 is 13 residues. TCRdb re-analysed the reads in MiXCR, keeping a single row per CDR3 protein. The data hold roughly 920,000 distinct CDR3 sequences, with 31% observed a single time. A word on this clonotype: Its antigen remains unidentified.

The rearrangement uses TRBV2 and TRBJ2-5; D unresolved. The sample consisted of cultured CD8+ T cells from PBMCs, taken from culture after CMV antigen stimulation. The TCR originated in a human donor in good health (CMV status not recorded). Some clones in this sample may be carry-over from other donors' samples. CDR3 sequence (DNA): TGTGCCAGCAGTGAGTGGTACCAAGAGACCCAGTACTTC. Its protein product is CASSEWYQETQYF.